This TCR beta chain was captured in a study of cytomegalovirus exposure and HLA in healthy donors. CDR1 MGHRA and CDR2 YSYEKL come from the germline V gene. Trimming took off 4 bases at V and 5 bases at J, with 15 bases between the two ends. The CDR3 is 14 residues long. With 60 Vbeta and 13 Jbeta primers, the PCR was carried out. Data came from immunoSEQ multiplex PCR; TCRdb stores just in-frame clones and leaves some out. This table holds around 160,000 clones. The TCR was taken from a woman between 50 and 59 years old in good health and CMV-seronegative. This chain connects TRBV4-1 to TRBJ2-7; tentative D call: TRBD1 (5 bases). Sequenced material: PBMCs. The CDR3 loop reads CASSLRTRGDEQYF. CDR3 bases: TGCGCCAGCAGCCTAAGGACAAGAGGCGACGAGCAGTACTTC.